This TCR beta chain appears in the sequencing data of a study of cytomegalovirus exposure and HLA in healthy donors. This CDR3 is 15 amino acids long. Study-wide results and caveats: Presence/absence analyses supposed approximately even sequencing depth among donors.

13 Jbeta primers and 60 Vbeta primers were used for the PCR. Using immunoSEQ multiplex PCR, the repertoire was profiled, and TCRdb retains in-frame clones only, with some absent. The sample carries around 180,000 clones, approximately 84% recorded once. In the case of this clone: Its specificity is unknown.

Sample: PBMCs. The receptor comes from a boy aged 5-17 years in good health and CMV-seronegative. The rearrangement links TRBV21-1 to TRBJ1-5; the table's TRBD1 call for D was not verified on the DNA. TRBV21-1 is flagged as a pseudogene. CDR3: CASSKAQELNQPQHF. The CDR3 region has the DNA TGTGCCAGCAGCAAAGCGCAGGAACTTAATCAGCCCCAGCATTTT.